This TCR beta chain was recorded in a study of control samples from healthy donors and cancer patients. Germline CDR1 reads SGHTA; CDR2 reads FQGNSA. The CDR3 totals 16 residues. Trimming shortened V by 3 bases and J by 0 bases, and 11 bases separated the two germline ends. TCRdb keeps only in-frame clones here, not all; method: immunoSEQ multiplex PCR. The sample lists about 59,000 clones, 70% to 90% occurring once. The sequence derives from a woman aged 55-69 years with lung cancer. The J gene is TRBJ2-2, the V gene TRBV7-2; weak D call: TRBD2 (6 bases). Input material: PBMCs. The CDR3 DNA follows: TGTGCCAGCAGCTTGGAGAGACTAGCGAACACCGGGGAGCTGTTTTTT. The encoded protein is CASSLERLANTGELFF.